Below are 22 T cell receptor beta chains sequenced from a single sample in a study of blood T cell repertoires in COVID-19. Repertoires were generated with immunoSEQ multiplex PCR, while TCRdb's copy carries only in-frame clones and drops some. Found here are more than 300,000 clones, around 91% of them singletons; the top ten hold under 1.1%. The material sequenced was peripheral blood. Receptors originate from a woman aged 40 to 55 with COVID-19, enrolled during active disease.

The table lists this clone with a count of one. The J gene is TRBJ1-2, the V gene TRBV5-8; D call uncertain. Trimming took off 0 bases at V and 6 bases at J, with 18 bases between the two ends. CDR3 length: 16 residues. Germline-derived CDR1 and CDR2 are SGHTS and YDEGEE. The chain's CDR3 is CASSLDFMGRLDGYTF. Here the CDR3 DNA reads TGTGCCAGCAGCTTGGATTTTATGGGCAGGCTGGATGGCTACACCTTC.

V is TRBV5-6 and J is TRBJ2-1, with 7 bases that match TRBD2. There are 13 residues in the CDR3. Losses at the gene ends were 3 bases for V and 7 bases for J; bases not matched to a gene: 4. CDR1 is SGHDT, CDR2 YYEEEE, per germline. In nucleotides, the CDR3 is TGTGCCAGCAGCTCCACTAGCGAGAATGAGCAGTTCTTC. The encoded protein is CASSSTSENEQFF.

The chain employs TRBV9 and TRBJ2-2, with 7 bases identical to TRBD2. After removal of 4 bases from V and 4 bases from J, the junction contained 7 bases not matched to a gene. The CDR3 length is 15 residues. CDR1 is SGDLS, CDR2 YYNGEE, per germline. The CDR3 DNA sequence: TGTGCCAGCAGCCCGCGGGGACTAAGCACCGGGGAGCTGTTTTTT. Amino acid sequence: CASSPRGLSTGELFF.

The chain is built from TRBV18 and TRBJ2-7; perhaps TRBD1 as D (6 bases). The CDR3 totals 16 residues. CDR1 and CDR2 from the germline V gene are KGHSH and LQKENI. V was trimmed by 4 bases and J by 2 bases, leaving 18 bases between them. The CDR3 DNA is TGTGCCAGCTCACTTCTCAGTGGGGACACGCCCTACGAGCAGTACTTC. Residues: CASSLLSGDTPYEQYF.

The rearrangement links TRBV5-6 to TRBJ2-3; 12 nucleotides agree with TRBD1. CDR3 length equals 17 residues. V dropped 1 base and J dropped 6; count of bases not matched to a gene: 9. Germline-derived CDR1 and CDR2 are SGHDT and YYEEEE. CDR3 amino acids: CASSLRGTGGLADTQYF. The CDR3 DNA follows: TGTGCCAGCAGCTTGCGTGGGACAGGGGGCCTAGCGGATACGCAGTATTTT.

The CDR3 DNA reads as TGTGCCAGCTCCGACAGCCTCTCCTACGAGCAGTACTTC. This translates into CASSDSLSYEQYF. The chain uses TRBV12-3 or TRBV12-4 and TRBJ2-7; the D gene is possibly TRBD1 (5 bases). The CDR3 runs to 13 residues. V lost 8 bases to trimming and J lost 0 bases, with 11 bases between them.

The chain carries TRBV27 and TRBJ1-2; the match to TRBD1 covers 8 bases. V lost 8 bases and J lost 2; bases outside the gene matches: 7. This CDR3 is built from 14 residues. The germline V gene has CDR1 MNHEY and CDR2 SMNVEV (reference sequence). The DNA of the CDR3 is TGTGCCAGCTGGAGGGCAGGGGGCAACTATGGCTACACCTTC. Translation gives CASWRAGGNYGYTF.

V is TRBV7-9 and J is TRBJ1-1; D unclear. CDR3 length equals 16 residues. Germline CDR1 reads SEHNR; CDR2 reads FQNEAQ (reference sequence). V gave up 6 bases and J gave up 2 bases, with 19 bases separating them. Here the CDR3 reads CASRVPQSPFNTEAFF. The CDR3 bases are TGTGCCAGCAGGGTCCCGCAAAGCCCTTTTAACACTGAAGCTTTCTTT.

The CDR3 nucleotides read TGCGCCAGCAGCTTGTGGTTAGGAGGACAGGGACCCACCGGGGAGCTGTTTTTT. This encodes CASSLWLGGQGPTGELFF. V is TRBV5-1 and J is TRBJ2-2; 8 nucleotides align to TRBD1. The CDR3 length is 18 residues. Trimming took 1 base from V and 4 from J; bases not matched to a gene: 12. From germline, CDR1 is SGHRS and CDR2 YFSETQ.

V and J are TRBV11-3 and TRBJ2-5; D possibly corresponds to TRBD1 (7 bases). In germline, CDR1 is SGHNT, CDR2 YENEEA. V gave up 5 bases and J gave up 3 bases, with 13 bases separating them. The CDR3 loop spans 14 amino acids. CDR3 in DNA: TGTGCCAGCAGCAAAGCAGGGGGGAAAGAGACCCAGTACTTC. Protein: CASSKAGGKETQYF. Variable domain in full (rest from reference TRBV11-3 and TRBJ2-5): EAGVVQSPRYKIIEKKQPVAFWCNPISGHNTLYWYLQNLGQGPELLIRYENEEAVDDSQLPKDRFSAERLKGVDSTLKIQPAELGDSAVYLCASSKAGGKETQYFGPGTRLLVL.

This clone came up once. V is TRBV28 and J is TRBJ1-2; TRBD1 agrees at 10 bases. Looked up from germline, CDR1 is MDHEN and CDR2 is SYDVKM. Losses at the gene ends were 5 bases for V and 4 bases for J; bases not matched to a gene: 7. There are 15 residues in the CDR3. Written as DNA, the CDR3 is TGTGCCAGCAGTCCCCGGGACAGGGGAGGCTATGGCTACACCTTC. Translation gives CASSPRDRGGYGYTF.

The gene calls are TRBV30 and TRBJ1-1, with D perhaps matching TRBD1 (6 bases). The germline V gene has CDR1 GTSNPN and CDR2 SVGIG (reference sequence). The CDR3 contains 12 residues. The V and J ends lost 2 bases and 11 bases respectively, with 15 bases between them. The CDR3 bases are TGTGCCTGGAGTTTCCAAACAGGGCGGGCTTTCTTT. Protein product: CAWSFQTGRAFF. Looking up the rest from reference TRBV30 and TRBJ1-1 gives the full variable domain: SQTIHQWPATLVQPVGSPLSLECTVEGTSNPNLYWYRQAAGRGLQLLFYSVGIGQISSEVPQNLSASRPQDRQFILSSKKLLLSDSGFYLCAWSFQTGRAFFGQGTRLTVV.

The chain is built from TRBV13 and TRBJ2-7, with 7 positions matching TRBD1. CDR1 PRHDT and CDR2 FYEKMQ come from the germline V gene (reference sequence). This CDR3 region has 15 residues. V lost 0 bases to trimming and J lost 7 bases; unmatched junction nucleotides: 9. The CDR3 sequence: CASSLGTGTVKEQYF. For the CDR3, the DNA is TGTGCCAGCAGCTTAGGCACGGGGACAGTAAAGGAGCAGTACTTC.

The chain uses TRBV9 and TRBJ2-7, with D possibly matching TRBD1 (6 bases). The V gene lost 3 bases and the J gene lost 7 bases, with 17 bases spanning the gap. The CDR3 is 14 amino acids. Germline lookup yields CDR1 SGDLS and CDR2 YYNGEE. Here the CDR3 reads CASSGTGSSGEQYF. In DNA form, the CDR3 reads TGTGCCAGCAGCGGTACAGGGTCCTCCGGTGAGCAGTACTTC.

This clone showed up just a few times. The CDR3 here is CASSLEPSSYEQYF. The CDR3 DNA sequence: TGTGCCAGCAGCTTAGAGCCTAGCAGTTACGAGCAGTACTTC. This chain uses TRBV7-2 with TRBJ2-7, with a weak D call TRBD2 (5 bases). The CDR3 sequence is 14 residues long. Per germline, CDR1 SGHTA and CDR2 FQGNSA. V was clipped by 1 base and J by 4 bases, with 11 bases between them. Drawing the rest from reference TRBV7-2 and TRBJ2-7, the complete variable domain is GAGVSQSPSNKVTEKGKDVELRCDPISGHTALYWYRQSLGQGLEFLIYFQGNSAPDKSGLPSDRFSAERTGGSVSTLTIQRTQQEDSAVYLCASSLEPSSYEQYFGPGTRLTVT.

The chain joins TRBV18 to TRBJ1-3, with D uncertain. Germline V gene data show CDR1 as KGHSH and CDR2 as LQKENI. The CDR3 has 15 residues. V was cut by 6 bases and J by 0 bases, with 12 bases left in between. CDR3 residues: CASSPRRDSGNTIYF. CDR3 nucleotide sequence: TGTGCCAGCTCGCCCAGGCGCGACTCTGGAAACACCATATATTTT.

V and J are TRBV6-5 and TRBJ2-1, with TRBD2 identical over 12 bases. The CDR3 loop spans 14 amino acids. The germline CDR1 and CDR2 sequences are MNHEY and SVGAGI. The V gene end was trimmed by 5 bases and the J gene end by 9 bases; junction bases not matched to a gene: 5. The CDR3 reads CASSITSGGFEQFF. DNA of the CDR3: TGTGCCAGCAGTATCACTAGCGGGGGGTTTGAGCAGTTCTTC.

The V call is TRBV9, the J call TRBJ2-5; possibly TRBD2 for D (5 bases). Germline V gene data show CDR1 as SGDLS and CDR2 as YYNGEE. The CDR3 runs 13 residues. V was shortened by 4 bases and J by 2 bases, with 9 bases between the two germline ends. The CDR3 reads CASSLGVQETQYF. The CDR3, as DNA: TGTGCCAGCAGCCTGGGAGTACAAGAGACCCAGTACTTC.

V is TRBV7-2 and J is TRBJ2-7, with TRBD1 matching over 7 bases. The CDR3 spans 14 residues. Germline V gene sequence: CDR1 SGHTA, CDR2 FQGNSA. V gave up 4 bases and J gave up 7 bases; unmatched junction bases: 10. The CDR3 is CASSSGQVWGEQYF. The CDR3 region has the DNA TGTGCCAGCAGCTCTGGACAGGTTTGGGGAGAGCAGTACTTC.

This clone came up a few times. The rearrangement links TRBV28 to TRBJ2-1; 8 bases fit TRBD1. Trimming removed 5 bases from V and 3 bases from J; junction bases left unmatched: 9. The CDR3 extends over 16 amino acids. Germline V gene lookup returns CDR1 MDHEN and CDR2 SYDVKM. The CDR3 DNA reads TGTGCCAGCAGTACGCACGGGACAGGTAACTACAATGAGCAGTTCTTC. Its protein is CASSTHGTGNYNEQFF.

This chain joins TRBV6-5 and TRBJ2-7, with TRBD2 matching 7 bases. J lost 3 bases, V lost 7 bases, and 6 bases had no gene match. In germline, CDR1 is MNHEY, CDR2 SVGAGI. The CDR3 is made up of 13 amino acids. CDR3 region: CASKRAGIYEQYF. The CDR3 bases are TGTGCCAGCAAGAGAGCGGGGATCTACGAGCAGTACTTC.

The V gene is TRBV5-6, the J gene TRBJ1-4; 7 bases are shared with TRBD1. V lost 4 bases to trimming and J lost 7 bases; unmatched junction nucleotides: 10. The CDR3 length is 15 residues. The germline gives CDR1 SGHDT, CDR2 YYEEEE. In DNA form, the CDR3 reads TGTGCCAGCAGCATAAGGGGGCAGGGAGGTGAAAAACTGTTTTTT. Amino acids: CASSIRGQGGEKLFF.